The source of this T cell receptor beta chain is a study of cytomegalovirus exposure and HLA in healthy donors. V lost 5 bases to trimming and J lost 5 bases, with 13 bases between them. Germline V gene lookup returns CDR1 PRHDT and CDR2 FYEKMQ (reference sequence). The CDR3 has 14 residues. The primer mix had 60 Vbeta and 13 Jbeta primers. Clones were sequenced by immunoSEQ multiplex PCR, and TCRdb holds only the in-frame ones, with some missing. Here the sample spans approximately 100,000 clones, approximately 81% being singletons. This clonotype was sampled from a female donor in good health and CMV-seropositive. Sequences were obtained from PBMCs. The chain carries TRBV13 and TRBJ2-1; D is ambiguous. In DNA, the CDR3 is TGTGCCAGCAGCCCGACCGCGGTCAACAATGAGCAGTTCTTC. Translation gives CASSPTAVNNEQFF.